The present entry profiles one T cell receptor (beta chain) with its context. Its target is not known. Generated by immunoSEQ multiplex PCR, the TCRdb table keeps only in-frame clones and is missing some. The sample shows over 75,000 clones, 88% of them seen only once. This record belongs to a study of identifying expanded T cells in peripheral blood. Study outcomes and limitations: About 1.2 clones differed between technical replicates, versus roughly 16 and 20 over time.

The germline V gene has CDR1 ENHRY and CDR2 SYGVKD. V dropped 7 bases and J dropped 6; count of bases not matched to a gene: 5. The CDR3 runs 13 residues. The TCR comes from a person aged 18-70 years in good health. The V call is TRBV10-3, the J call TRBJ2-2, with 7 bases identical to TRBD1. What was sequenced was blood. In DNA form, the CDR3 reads TGTGCCATCACCCGGGACAGTGCCGGGGAGCTGTTTTTT. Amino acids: CAITRDSAGELFF.